This T cell receptor beta chain appears in the sequencing data of a study of OX40 agonist ivuxolimab in advanced cancers. V lost 1 base to trimming and J lost 8 bases, with 12 bases between them. Germline loops: CDR1 SGHAT, CDR2 FQNNGV. There are 14 residues in the CDR3. The assay was immunoSEQ multiplex PCR, and TCRdb's table has in-frame clones only and misses some. The sample records tens of thousands of clones, approximately 87% being singletons. This TCR came from an adult with an advanced solid tumor such as melanoma, head and neck, liver or kidney cancer. The chain is built from TRBV11-2 and TRBJ2-1, with D unresolved. The sample was CD4+ or CD8+ T cells sorted from blood, taken in a trial of the OX40 agonist ivuxolimab. CDR3: CASSLGWGFDEQFF. CDR3 nucleotide sequence: TGTGCCAGCAGCTTAGGATGGGGTTTCGATGAGCAGTTCTTC.